These 18 T cell receptor beta chains were all obtained from the same sample, sequenced in a study of radiation and T cells in renal cell carcinoma (dated by TCRdb to the early 2020s). The receptor library was made with the immunoSEQ multiplex PCR assay. TCRdb obtained this table from immuneACCESS and retained in-frame rearrangements with V and J assigned. These tables miss some clones; where compared with another copy, unresolved V genes account for less than half of the shortfall, and the remainder is unexplained. Across this sample there are about 130,000 clones, with 80% to 85% seen only once. 3% of the sample rests with the top ten. The sample's time point label, in plain terms: baseline pretreatment blood. The sample's treatment or condition, from its label and the paper: 15 Gy SBRT to primary tumor, nephrectomy 4 weeks later. The input for sequencing was blood, taken from a patient whose treatment included radiotherapy and nephrectomy. These receptor sequences come from a woman in her sixties or seventies with renal cell carcinoma.

The rearrangement links TRBV4-3 to TRBJ1-2, with unresolved D. Germline-derived CDR1 and CDR2 are LGHNA and YSLEER. The CDR3 covers 16 residues. The V gene lost 1 base and the J gene lost 6 bases, with 18 bases spanning the gap. The CDR3 spells CASSQVMTSQVNGYTF. The CDR3 DNA sequence: TGCGCCAGCAGCCAAGTTATGACAAGTCAGGTAAATGGCTACACCTTC.

The CDR3 loop is CASSEPGNTIYF. The CDR3 DNA is TGTGCCAGCAGTGAGCCCGGAAACACCATATATTTT. The gene calls are TRBV28 and TRBJ1-3, with D hard to call. The CDR3 spans 12 residues. Germline CDR1 and CDR2: MDHEN and SYDVKM. Trimming removed 5 bases from V and 4 bases from J, with 6 bases in between.

This clone has ten or more counts. V and J are TRBV6-1 and TRBJ2-7, with 7 bases lining up with TRBD2. Germline assignment: CDR1 MNHNS and CDR2 SASEGT. CDR3 length: 11 amino acids. V lost 7 bases to trimming and J lost 5 bases; unmatched junction nucleotides: 2. The CDR3 is CASTSGDEQYF. DNA for the CDR3: TGTGCCAGCACCAGCGGGGACGAGCAGTACTTC.

The chain combines TRBV27 with TRBJ1-5; possibly TRBD1 for D (5 bases). CDR1 and CDR2 (germline): MNHEY, SMNVEV (reference sequence). CDR3 size: 14 residues. The V end lost 0 bases, the J end lost 3 bases, and 6 bases lay between the germline ends. The CDR3 reads CASSLSGTNQPQHF. CDR3 nucleotide sequence: TGTGCCAGCAGTTTATCAGGGACCAATCAGCCCCAGCATTTT.

This chain joins TRBV6-1 and TRBJ2-7, with TRBD1 matching 7 bases. Germline values: CDR1 MNHNS, CDR2 SASEGT. This CDR3 is built from 18 residues. The V gene end was trimmed by 1 base and the J gene end by 2 bases; junction bases not matched to a gene: 14. Written as DNA, the CDR3 is TGTGCCAGCAGTGAAGTTCTTTGGGCAGGGGGACATACCTACGAGCAGTACTTC. Amino acids: CASSEVLWAGGHTYEQYF.

This chain uses TRBV2 with TRBJ1-5; D may be TRBD1 (5 bases). Germline V gives CDR1 SNHLY, CDR2 FYNNEI. There are 14 residues in the CDR3. Trimming took 3 bases from V and 6 from J, leaving 12 bases between them. As DNA, the CDR3 is TGTGCCAGCAGTGACAGGGAGGCCGGTCAGCCCCAGCATTTT. This codes for CASSDREAGQPQHF.

This rearrangement joins TRBV6-1 to TRBJ2-3; D gene ambiguous. The CDR3 contains 13 residues. Germline-derived CDR1 and CDR2 are MNHNS and SASEGT. Trimming shortened V by 3 bases and J by 5 bases, and 9 bases separated the two germline ends. The CDR3 region is CASSESYLDTQYF. The CDR3 nucleotides are TGTGCCAGCAGTGAGAGTTACTTAGATACGCAGTATTTT.

The V call is TRBV2, the J call TRBJ1-6, with D possibly being TRBD1 (6 bases). The V end was cut by 2 bases, the J end by 7 bases, with 6 bases between. Germline V gives CDR1 SNHLY, CDR2 FYNNEI. This CDR3 comprises 13 residues. CDR3 sequence reads: CASSEQGNSPLHF. In DNA form, the CDR3 reads TGTGCCAGCAGTGAACAGGGGAATTCACCCCTCCACTTT.

This chain connects TRBV5-6 to TRBJ2-1; 7 positions match TRBD2. Losses at the gene ends were 2 bases for V and 3 bases for J; bases not matched to a gene: 2. CDR3 length: 14 residues. In germline, CDR1 is SGHDT, CDR2 YYEEEE. CDR3: CASSFGGYYNEQFF. Written as DNA, the CDR3 is TGTGCCAGCAGCTTCGGGGGGTACTACAATGAGCAGTTCTTC.

This sequence joins TRBV27 and TRBJ1-2; 9 bases fit TRBD1. Per the germline V gene, CDR1 is MNHEY and CDR2 is SMNVEV (reference sequence). The CDR3 totals 15 residues. The V gene end was trimmed by 5 bases and the J gene end by 7 bases; junction bases not matched to a gene: 11. For the CDR3, the DNA is TGTGCCAGCAGTCCCCGAGGGACAGGGAGGGCTGGCTACACCTTC. Its protein is CASSPRGTGRAGYTF.

The chain has TRBV25-1 and TRBJ2-2, with TRBD2 matching over 14 bases. Trimming took 6 bases from V and 7 from J; bases not matched to a gene: 4. This CDR3 region has 15 residues. Germline CDR1 reads MGHDK; CDR2 reads SYGVNS. CDR3 in DNA: TGTGCCAGCAGCCGACTAGCGGGAGGGGTCGGGGAGCTGTTTTTT. Amino acids: CASSRLAGGVGELFF.

The chain joins TRBV11-2 to TRBJ1-1; TRBD1 might be the D (6 bases). V was shortened by 5 bases and J by 0 bases, with 13 bases between the two germline ends. This CDR3 is 15 amino acids long. Germline CDR1 reads SGHAT; CDR2 reads FQNNGV. CDR3 protein: CASSTGGQLNTEAFF. The CDR3 DNA sequence: TGTGCCAGCAGCACGGGCGGACAGTTGAACACTGAAGCTTTCTTT.

The chain joins TRBV6-1 to TRBJ2-5; a possible D gene is TRBD1 (6 bases). Per the germline V gene, CDR1 is MNHNS and CDR2 is SASEGT. With 3 bases removed from V and 4 bases from J, the gap between germline ends came to 24 bases. The CDR3 extends over 18 amino acids. The CDR3 DNA is TGTGCCAGCAGTGATGAGGGCCAGGCAGGGGTTTTGAGAGAGACCCAGTACTTC. As protein: CASSDEGQAGVLRETQYF.

V gene TRBV5-1 combines with J gene TRBJ2-7; D possibly corresponds to TRBD2 (5 bases). The length of the CDR3 is 15 residues. The V gene's germline CDR1 is SGHRS and CDR2 YFSETQ. Trimming took 0 bases from V and 3 from J, leaving 13 bases between them. For the CDR3, the DNA is TGCGCCAGCAGCTTGGTTCGAGGGCCCCACTACGAGCAGTACTTC. Amino acid sequence: CASSLVRGPHYEQYF.

The chain uses TRBV9 and TRBJ2-1; 8 nucleotides line up with TRBD2. CDR1 SGDLS and CDR2 YYNGEE come from the germline V gene. Losses at the gene ends were 0 bases for V and 7 bases for J; bases not matched to a gene: 9. The CDR3 is 16 residues long. The CDR3 DNA sequence: TGTGCCAGCAGCGTAGGTTTGCGGGGGGAGTTGAATGAGCAGTTCTTC. This sequence encodes CASSVGLRGELNEQFF.

V is TRBV19 and J is TRBJ2-3; D is tentatively TRBD1 or TRBD2 (6 bases each). With 5 bases removed from V and 4 bases from J, the gap between germline ends came to 16 bases. Looked up from germline, CDR1 is LNHDA and CDR2 is SQIVND (reference sequence). CDR3 length: 15 residues. The CDR3 spells CASSPLGGKADTQYF. The DNA of the CDR3 is TGTGCCAGTAGTCCCCTAGGGGGGAAGGCAGATACGCAGTATTTT.

The chain carries TRBV11-2 and TRBJ2-7, with D perhaps matching TRBD1 or TRBD2 (6 bases each). The germline gives CDR1 SGHAT, CDR2 FQNNGV. V lost 9 bases, J lost 0 bases, and 9 bases lay in between. The CDR3 spans 12 residues. The CDR3 bases are TGTGCCAGTGGGGGGCACTCCTACGAGCAGTACTTC. This translates into CASGGHSYEQYF.

J is TRBJ2-3 and V is TRBV10-1, with D possibly TRBD1 on 5 matching bases. CDR1 and CDR2 from the germline V gene are WNHNN and SYGVQD (reference sequence). The CDR3 runs to 14 residues. V was clipped by 10 bases and J by 0 bases, with 14 bases between them. Here the CDR3 DNA reads TGCGCCACCTCTACTCCAGGGAGCACAGATACGCAGTATTTT. It yields the protein CATSTPGSTDTQYF.